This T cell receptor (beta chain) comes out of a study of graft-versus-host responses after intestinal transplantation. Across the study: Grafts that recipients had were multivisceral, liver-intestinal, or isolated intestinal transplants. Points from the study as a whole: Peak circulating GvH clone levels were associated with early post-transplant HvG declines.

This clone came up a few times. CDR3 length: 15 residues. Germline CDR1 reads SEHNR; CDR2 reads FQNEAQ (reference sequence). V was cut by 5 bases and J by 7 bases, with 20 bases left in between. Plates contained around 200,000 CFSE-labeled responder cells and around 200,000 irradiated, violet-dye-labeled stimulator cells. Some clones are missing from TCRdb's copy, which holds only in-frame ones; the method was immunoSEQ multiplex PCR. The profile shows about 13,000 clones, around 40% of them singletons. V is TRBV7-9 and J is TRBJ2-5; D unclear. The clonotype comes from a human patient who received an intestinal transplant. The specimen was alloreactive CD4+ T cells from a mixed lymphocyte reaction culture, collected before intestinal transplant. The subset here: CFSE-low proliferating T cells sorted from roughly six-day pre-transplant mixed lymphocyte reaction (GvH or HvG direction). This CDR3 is CASSLAAARLVTQYF. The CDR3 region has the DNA TGTGCCAGCAGCCTTGCGGCAGCCCGACTCGTGACCCAGTACTTC.